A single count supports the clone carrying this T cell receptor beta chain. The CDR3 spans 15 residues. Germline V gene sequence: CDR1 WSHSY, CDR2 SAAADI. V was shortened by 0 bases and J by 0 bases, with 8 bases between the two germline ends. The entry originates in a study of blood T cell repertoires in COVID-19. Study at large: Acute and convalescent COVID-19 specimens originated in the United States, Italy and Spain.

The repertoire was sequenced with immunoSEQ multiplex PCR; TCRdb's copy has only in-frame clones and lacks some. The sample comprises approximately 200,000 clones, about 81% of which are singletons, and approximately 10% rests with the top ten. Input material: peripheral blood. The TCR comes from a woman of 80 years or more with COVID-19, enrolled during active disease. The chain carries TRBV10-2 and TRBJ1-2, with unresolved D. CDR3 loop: CASSESRFANYGYTF. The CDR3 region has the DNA TGCGCCAGCAGTGAGTCGAGATTTGCTAACTATGGCTACACCTTC.